This TCR beta chain came from a study of control samples from healthy donors and cancer patients. Germline values: CDR1 SGHAT, CDR2 FQNNGV. Trimming took 0 bases from V and 7 from J; bases not matched to a gene: 2. The CDR3 contains 14 residues. Libraries were prepared by immunoSEQ multiplex PCR; TCRdb keeps only in-frame clonotypes and omits some of them. Of approximately 86,000 clones listed, about 89% are singletons. This TCR came from a man aged 25 to 40 in good health. This rearrangement joins TRBV11-2 to TRBJ2-1, with 8 bases that match TRBD2. The specimen was blood. CDR3 in amino acids: CASSLEGLVNEQFF. The CDR3 DNA sequence: TGTGCCAGCAGCTTAGAGGGACTAGTAAATGAGCAGTTCTTC.